The rows below give T cell receptor beta chains drawn from one sample of a study of OX40 agonist ivuxolimab in advanced cancers. TCRdb's copy holds only in-frame clones and misses some; the assay was immunoSEQ multiplex PCR. Of fewer than 50,000 clones listed, 70% to 90% are singletons. The sample consisted of CD4+ or CD8+ T cells sorted from blood, taken in a trial of the OX40 agonist ivuxolimab. Receptors originate from an adult with an advanced solid tumor such as melanoma, head and neck, liver or kidney cancer. The CDR3 runs from the conserved cysteine through the conserved F or W. Fields, in order: clone size, J gene, V gene, D gene, CDR3 DNA, CDR3 protein. The D gene is left open where the match is weak. Only part of the rows carry a size: once, few, many, or a class if the clone is expanded.

>-|TRBJ1-1|TRBV6-1|-
TGTGCCAGCACTGAAGCTTTCTTT
CASTEAFF
>-|TRBJ2-1|TRBV6-5|TRBD2
TGTGCCAGCAGTTTAGTTAGCGGGTCCCATGAGCAGTTCTTC
CASSLVSGSHEQFF
>-|TRBJ2-2|TRBV7-3|-
TGTGCCAGCACCTGGTGGGGTGGGAACACCGGGGAGCTGTTTTTT
CASTWWGGNTGELFF
>-|TRBJ2-3|TRBV28|-
TGTGCCAGCAGCCTACCGCGGGGACAGGGACTAGTTGCGGGGCACACAGATACGCAGTATTTT
CASSLPRGQGLVAGHTDTQYF
>-|TRBJ2-5|TRBV9|TRBD1
TGTGCCAGCATACTCTGGACAGGGGGAGAGACCCAGTACTTC
CASILWTGGETQYF
>once|TRBJ2-7|TRBV28|-
TGTGCCACCCTCAAAGAAGGCTACGAGCAGTACTTC
CATLKEGYEQYF
>-|TRBJ1-1|TRBV5-1|-
TGCGCCAGTCTGGGGAGTACAGGAATCGACATGAACACTGAAGCTTTCTTT
CASLGSTGIDMNTEAFF
>once|TRBJ2-1|TRBV4-1|-
TGCGCCAGCAGCCCGTCTCGGGGTAATGAGCAGTTCTTC
CASSPSRGNEQFF
>-|TRBJ2-5|TRBV6-6|TRBD2
TGTGCCAGCAGTTACTGGGAGGGACCGCTCCAAGAGACCCAGTACTTC
CASSYWEGPLQETQYF
>once|TRBJ2-7|TRBV4-1|TRBD2
TGCGCCAGCAGCCCCTTGCCGGGGGGTACCTACGAGCAGTACTTC
CASSPLPGGTYEQYF
>once|TRBJ1-2|TRBV29-1|TRBD1
TGCAGCGTAGGAGGGACAGGGGGCCTGGATGGCTACACCTTC
CSVGGTGGLDGYTF
>-|TRBJ1-2|TRBV7-2|-
TGTGCCAGCAGCTTAGGAGGGATTGGCTACACCTTC
CASSLGGIGYTF
>-|TRBJ1-2|TRBV6-5|TRBD1
TGTGCCAGCAGTTTTGGGACAGGGAACTATGGCTACACCTTC
CASSFGTGNYGYTF
>-|TRBJ2-3|TRBV28|-
TGTGCCAGCAGTTTCGAGAGTAGCACAGATACGCAGTATTTT
CASSFESSTDTQYF
>-|TRBJ2-1|TRBV10-3|TRBD2
TGTGCCATCGGTTGGGTGGTTCTCCTAGCGGACCTTTCCTACAATGAGCAGTTCTTC
CAIGWVVLLADLSYNEQFF
>once|TRBJ2-7|TRBV4-3|-
TGCGCCAGCAGCCACCGGGGTTCCTACGAGCAGTACTTC
CASSHRGSYEQYF
>once|TRBJ2-3|TRBV6-5|TRBD1
TGTGCCAGCAGTTTAGACAGGGCCACAGATACGCAGTATTTT
CASSLDRATDTQYF
>-|TRBJ1-6|TRBV6-5|-
TGTGCCAGCAGTTGGGACGGAGGTAATTCACCCCTCCACTTT
CASSWDGGNSPLHF
>-|TRBJ1-1|TRBV7-9|-
TGTGCCAGCAGCTTAGGGCAGGGAATGAACACTGAAGCTTTCTTT
CASSLGQGMNTEAFF
>few|TRBJ1-5|TRBV15|-
TGTGCCACCAGCAGATTCCGAGGGGGAGATAGCAATCAGCCCCAGCATTTT
CATSRFRGGDSNQPQHF
>once|TRBJ1-4|TRBV5-6|-
TGTGCCAGCAGCCAATCTAGGACGGGAAAACTGTTTTTT
CASSQSRTGKLFF
>-|TRBJ2-7|TRBV10-3|TRBD1
TGTGCCATCAGTGGGGCTGGGACAGGGGGCTCGGGTGAGCAGTACTTC
CAISGAGTGGSGEQYF
>-|TRBJ1-3|TRBV7-6|-
TGTGCCAGCAGCTTAGCAGGGCAAGGAAACACCATATATTTT
CASSLAGQGNTIYF
>-|TRBJ1-1|TRBV11-1|-
TGTGCCAGCACCTTGGGGGGTCTGAACACTGAAGCTTTCTTT
CASTLGGLNTEAFF
>few|TRBJ1-4|TRBV10-3|-
TGTGCCATCAGTGAGTCAGCAACTAATGAAAAACTGTTTTTT
CAISESATNEKLFF
>-|TRBJ2-3|TRBV11-1|-
TGTGCCAGCAGCTCAGGAGATACGCAGTATTTT
CASSSGDTQYF
>-|TRBJ1-2|TRBV9|TRBD1
TGTGCCAGCAGCCTAAGACGGGACAGCTCTAACTATGGCTACACCTTC
CASSLRRDSSNYGYTF
>-|TRBJ2-1|TRBV9|TRBD1
TGTGCCAGCAGCTCCCGTGGGACAGGGGCAAACAATGAGCAGTTCTTC
CASSSRGTGANNEQFF
>-|TRBJ2-7|TRBV21-1|-
TGTGCCAGCAGCACCCTGGACACACCTAACTACGAGCAGTACTTC
CASSTLDTPNYEQYF
>-|TRBJ1-1|TRBV4-2|-
TGTGCCAGCTCACAGGCGAACACTGAAGCTTTCTTT
CASSQANTEAFF
>-|TRBJ1-1|TRBV2|TRBD1
TGTGCCAATGACGGGACAGGGGGCGCAGAGACTGAAGCTTTCTTT
CANDGTGGAETEAFF
>-|TRBJ2-5|TRBV5-4|-
TGTGCCAGCAGCTTGGTACTTGGACAGATCCACCAAGAGACCCAGTACTTC
CASSLVLGQIHQETQYF
>-|TRBJ2-1|TRBV18|-
TGTGCCAGCTCACCACCGAGGGGGTCCTACAATGAGCAGTTCTTC
CASSPPRGSYNEQFF
>-|TRBJ2-7|TRBV7-2|-
TGTGCCAGCAGCTTAGAAAGGTGGGGGAACGAGCAGTACTTC
CASSLERWGNEQYF
>once|TRBJ2-5|TRBV6-1|-
TGTGCCAGCAGCGTAGAGGGGCAAGAGACCCAGTACTTC
CASSVEGQETQYF
>-|TRBJ2-1|TRBV9|-
TGTGCCAGCAGCCCCTTTATAGACTCCTACAATGAGCAGTTCTTC
CASSPFIDSYNEQFF
>-|TRBJ2-7|TRBV7-9|TRBD1
TGTGCCAGCAGCCCAGGGGGAACCTACGAGCAGTACTTC
CASSPGGTYEQYF
>-|TRBJ1-4|TRBV2|-
TGTGCCAGCACAGCCCTTCCTAATGAAAAACTGTTTTTT
CASTALPNEKLFF